Following are 10 T cell receptor beta chains from one sample sequenced in a study of cytomegalovirus exposure and HLA in healthy donors. It was with 60 Vbeta and 13 Jbeta primers that the PCR ran. Clones were sequenced by immunoSEQ multiplex PCR, and TCRdb holds only the in-frame ones, with some missing. This table has some 84,000 clones, more than 70% appearing once. The sample consisted of PBMCs. These receptors all stem from a male donor in good health and CMV-seropositive.

The gene calls are TRBV27 and TRBJ2-5, with 10 bases that match TRBD2. V was clipped by 3 bases and J by 4 bases; unmatched bases: 5. Germline values: CDR1 MNHEY, CDR2 SMNVEV (reference sequence). There are 15 residues in the CDR3. In nucleotides, the CDR3 is TGTGCCAGCAGTTTGCTAGCGGGAGTTGCAGAGACCCAGTACTTC. Its translation is CASSLLAGVAETQYF.

This chain connects TRBV6-4 to TRBJ1-5, with D hard to call. Germline CDR1 reads MRHNA; CDR2 reads SNTAGT. Trimming shortened V by 5 bases and J by 4 bases, and 9 bases separated the two germline ends. The CDR3 is made up of 13 amino acids. The CDR3 loop reads CASSREANQPQHF. The CDR3 DNA sequence: TGTGCCAGCAGTCGGGAAGCGAATCAGCCCCAGCATTTT.

The chain couples TRBV28 to TRBJ1-3; 9 bases fit TRBD1. The ends lost 6 bases at V and 1 base at J; junction bases unmatched: 4. This CDR3 region has 15 residues. The germline V gene has CDR1 MDHEN and CDR2 SYDVKM. The CDR3 loop is CASRAQGASGNTIYF. The CDR3 DNA is TGTGCCAGCAGGGCACAGGGGGCTTCTGGAAACACCATATATTTT. The whole variable domain, remainder taken from reference TRBV28 and TRBJ1-3, is DVKVTQSSRYLVKRTGEKVFLECVQDMDHENMFWYRQDPGLGLRLIYFSYDVKMKEKGDIPEGYSVSREKKERFSLILESASTNQTSMYLCASRAQGASGNTIYFGEGSWLTVV.

The chain couples TRBV15 to TRBJ1-5; maybe TRBD1 (5 bases). The CDR3 length is 15 residues. Deletions cut 4 bases from V and 5 bases from J, with 15 bases between. Germline-derived CDR1 and CDR2 are LNHNV and YYDKDF (reference sequence). CDR3 coding DNA: TGTGCCACCAGCACCCGGGGAGGGGAGGATCAGCCCCAGCATTTT. Amino acids: CATSTRGGEDQPQHF.

The chain recombines TRBV2 with TRBJ1-1; D is possibly TRBD1 (5 bases). V was cut by 2 bases and J by 5 bases, with 12 bases left in between. Germline V gives CDR1 SNHLY, CDR2 FYNNEI. This CDR3 spans 14 amino acids. The CDR3 DNA reads as TGTGCCAGCAGTGAATCATATGGGGGGACTGAAGCTTTCTTT. Protein: CASSESYGGTEAFF.

This clone occurred a few times. The rearrangement joins TRBV5-5 to TRBJ1-1; D not resolved. V was pared by 0 bases and J by 5 bases, with 11 bases between. The CDR3 is 14 amino acids. CDR1 is SGHKS, CDR2 YYEKEE, per germline (reference sequence). The CDR3 region has the DNA TGTGCCAGCAGCTTGGCCGTTCGAGGTACTGAAGCTTTCTTT. It encodes CASSLAVRGTEAFF.

This chain joins TRBV7-6 and TRBJ2-5; the match to TRBD1 covers 9 bases. In germline, CDR1 is SGHVS, CDR2 FNYEAQ. CDR3 length equals 14 residues. Losses at the gene ends were 3 bases for V and 1 base for J; bases not matched to a gene: 0. The CDR3 reads CASSLGQGQETQYF. The CDR3 region has the DNA TGTGCCAGCAGCTTGGGACAGGGCCAAGAGACCCAGTACTTC. Using reference TRBV7-6 and TRBJ2-5 for the parts outside the CDR3, the full variable domain is GAGVSQSPRYKVTKRGQDVALRCDPISGHVSLYWYRQALGQGPEFLTYFNYEAQQDKSGLPNDRFSAERPEGSISTLTIQRTEQRDSAMYRCASSLGQGQETQYFGPGTRLLVL.

The chain joins TRBV9 to TRBJ2-2; D perhaps matches TRBD2 (5 bases). Trimming stripped 0 bases from V and 7 bases from J, with 10 bases between. The CDR3 covers 14 residues. The V gene's germline CDR1 is SGDLS and CDR2 YYNGEE. The CDR3 sequence is CASSVGGAVGELFF. CDR3 DNA sequence: TGTGCCAGCAGCGTAGGGGGAGCGGTCGGGGAGCTGTTTTTT.

This sequence joins TRBV4-3 and TRBJ2-2; 12 nucleotides agree with TRBD2. CDR1 is LGHNA and CDR2 is YSLEER in the germline V gene. This CDR3 region has 15 residues. V lost 7 bases, J lost 4 bases, and 4 bases stayed unmatched. The CDR3 protein is CASKGLAGGTGELFF. The CDR3 DNA sequence: TGCGCCAGCAAGGGACTAGCGGGTGGCACCGGGGAGCTGTTTTTT.

V and J are TRBV30 and TRBJ1-1, with 12 bases aligning to TRBD1. The CDR3 runs to 18 residues. The germline V gene encodes CDR1 GTSNPN and CDR2 SVGIG (reference sequence). V was pared by 2 bases and J by 5 bases, with 15 bases of the junction left unmatched. This chain's CDR3 is CAWSRDRGRTGIWTEAFF. Written as DNA, the CDR3 is TGTGCCTGGAGTCGGGACAGGGGGCGTACGGGGATTTGGACTGAAGCTTTCTTT.